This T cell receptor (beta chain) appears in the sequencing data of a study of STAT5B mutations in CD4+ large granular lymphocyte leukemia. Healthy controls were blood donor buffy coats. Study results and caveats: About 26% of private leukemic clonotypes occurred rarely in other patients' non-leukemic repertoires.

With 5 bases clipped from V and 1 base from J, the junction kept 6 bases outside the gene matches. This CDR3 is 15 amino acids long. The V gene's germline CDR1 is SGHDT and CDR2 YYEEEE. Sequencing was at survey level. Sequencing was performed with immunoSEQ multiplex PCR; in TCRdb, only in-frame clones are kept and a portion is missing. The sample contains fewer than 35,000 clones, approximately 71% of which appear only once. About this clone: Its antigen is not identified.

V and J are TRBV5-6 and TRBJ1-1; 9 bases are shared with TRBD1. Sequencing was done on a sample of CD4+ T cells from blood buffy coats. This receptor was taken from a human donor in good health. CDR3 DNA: TGTGCCAGCAGAGCCCCGGGACAGGGGAACACTGAAGCTTTCTTT. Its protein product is CASRAPGQGNTEAFF.